The clone carrying this TCR beta chain was observed a single time. These data belong to a study of blood T cell repertoires in COVID-19. Study summary: Nucleic acid was either cDNA or gDNA, and it came from T cells, B-cell-depleted T cells, or PBMCs.

TCRdb's copy holds only in-frame clones and misses some; the assay was immunoSEQ multiplex PCR. The sample has about 230,000 clones, around 89% seen once. CDR1 and CDR2 (germline): MNHEY, SVGAGI. Trimming pared 4 bases from V and 3 bases from J, leaving 16 bases between. CDR3 length: 15 residues. Source material: peripheral blood. This receptor was identified in a man aged 30 to 39 with COVID-19, enrolled during active disease. The V and J genes are TRBV6-5 and TRBJ2-7, with D perhaps TRBD2 (5 bases). The CDR3 DNA reads as TGTGCCAGCAGTTCCAGATTCGACGGGGTCTACGAGCAGTACTTC. Its protein is CASSSRFDGVYEQYF.